This T cell receptor (beta chain) was documented in a study of cytotoxic CD8 clonotypes in ibrutinib-treated CLL. Generated by immunoSEQ multiplex PCR, the TCRdb table keeps only in-frame clones and is missing some. The table includes around 97,000 clones, 60% to 80% detected once. This clone appeared a few times. Antigen specificity is unknown. V was trimmed by 1 base and J by 6 bases, leaving 6 bases between them. CDR3 length: 12 amino acids. From germline, CDR1 is SQVTM and CDR2 ANQGSEA. PBMCs that had been cryopreserved were the source of about 2 micrograms of genomic DNA for TCR beta libraries. Findings and limits, study-wide: Clonality increased at ibrutinib response, then returned toward baseline at progression. Starting clonality was above that of age-matched healthy donors and tracked circulating CD8+ T-cell counts. Public clonotypes, found uncommonly, either contracted or stayed stable on treatment.

The sample consisted of PBMCs, taken after 12 months of ibrutinib treatment. The gene calls are TRBV29-1 and TRBJ2-2, with D uncertain. This TCR was sampled from a human donor with chronic lymphocytic leukemia. In DNA form, the CDR3 reads TGCAGCGTTGAAGTTGTCCCCGGGGAGCTGTTTTTT. Translated, it gives CSVEVVPGELFF.